The rows below give T cell receptor beta chains drawn from one sample of a study of blood T cell repertoires in COVID-19. Here immunoSEQ multiplex PCR was the method, and the copy in TCRdb shows in-frame clones only, minus some. Counted here are 200,000 to 300,000 clones, 88% occurring once; the ten biggest clones make up 0.95% to 1.5%. Sequencing input: PBMCs or T cells enriched from blood (not recorded which). These receptor sequences come from a middle-aged woman with acute COVID-19. Each CDR3 is given with its conserved first and last residue. The order of the fields is J gene, clone size, V gene, D gene, CDR3 protein, CDR3 DNA. D genes are given only for firm matches. Rows may omit the clone size; those that give it use once, few, many or a size class.

TRBJ1-1,-,TRBV7-9,TRBD1,CASSSASGTNRGTEAFF,TGTGCCAGCAGCTCCGCCTCGGGGACCAACAGGGGGACTGAAGCTTTCTTT
TRBJ1-2,-,TRBV10-2,-,CASSAQPQDYGYTF,TGCGCCAGCAGTGCACAGCCTCAAGACTATGGCTACACCTTC
TRBJ2-1,-,TRBV21-1,-,CATLTGEREFGEQFF,TGTGCCACCCTGACAGGCGAGCGGGAGTTCGGCGAGCAGTTCTTC
TRBJ1-6,-,TRBV27,-,CASSLSPDSPLHF,TGTGCCAGCAGTTTATCCCCCGATTCACCCCTCCACTTT
TRBJ1-2,-,TRBV9,-,CASSGGDSNYGYTF,TGTGCCAGCAGCGGAGGGGACTCTAACTATGGCTACACCTTC
TRBJ2-7,few,TRBV9,TRBD1,CASSEGQGSSYEQYF,TGTGCCAGCAGCGAAGGACAGGGGAGCTCCTACGAGCAGTACTTC
TRBJ2-1,-,TRBV13,TRBD2,CASSLELAGEDGEQFF,TGTGCCAGCAGCTTGGAACTAGCGGGAGAGGATGGTGAGCAGTTCTTC
TRBJ1-3,-,TRBV6-5,-,CASSYFGPSSGNTIYF,TGTGCCAGCAGTTACTTTGGGCCCAGCTCTGGAAACACCATATATTTT
TRBJ2-1,-,TRBV11-2,TRBD1,CASSPSGGYNEQFF,TGTGCCAGCAGCCCCTCAGGGGGCTATAATGAGCAGTTCTTC
TRBJ1-5,-,TRBV6-5,-,CATGAGGNSNQPQHF,TGTGCCACGGGGGCGGGGGGCAATAGCAATCAGCCCCAGCATTTT
TRBJ1-2,-,TRBV27,-,CASSLGSQGPIYGYTF,TGTGCCAGCAGTTTAGGGTCCCAGGGGCCGATCTATGGCTACACCTTC
TRBJ1-3,once,TRBV30,-,CAWSVKYGGSGNTIYF,TGTGCCTGGAGTGTAAAATACGGGGGCTCTGGAAACACCATATATTTT
TRBJ1-3,-,TRBV3-1/TRBV3-2,-,CASSQGYSGNTIYF,TGTGCCAGCAGCCAAGGCTACTCTGGAAACACCATATATTTT
TRBJ2-2,-,TRBV5-1,TRBD2,CASRDYLNTGELFF,TGCGCCAGCCGGGACTACCTGAACACCGGGGAGCTGTTTTTT